The 18 T cell receptor beta chains given below trace back to one sample, sequenced in a study of T cells in Graves' hyperthyroidism and ophthalmopathy. The source material, RNA transcripts, was used to amplify TCR beta CDR3 regions. The primer set for the first-round RT-PCR of the TCR CDR3 was HTBI. TCRdb itself ran the multiplex PCR reads through MiXCR, one entry per CDR3 protein. The sample records 380,000 or so distinct CDR3 sequences, 15% to 20% being singletons. The sample taken for sequencing was blood. Receptors originate from a woman aged 18-29 years with Graves' hyperthyroidism.

This clonotype was observed at least ten times. Since a much larger clone is just one base distant, this may be a read error. This sequence joins TRBV6-5 and TRBJ1-3; D uncertain. Germline CDR1 and CDR2: MNHEY and SVGAGI. The CDR3 runs to 14 residues. CDR3 sequence (DNA): TGTGCCAGCAGTTTAACGGAATCCGGAAACACCACATATTTT. Its translation is CASSLTESGNTTYF.

There are many counts of this clonotype. This chain joins TRBV12-3 or TRBV12-4 and TRBJ2-3; the match to TRBD2 covers 7 bases. There are 14 residues in the CDR3. Trimming removed 5 bases from V and 2 bases from J; junction bases left unmatched: 4. The CDR3 reads CASSGGDYTDTQYF. CDR3 nucleotide sequence: TGTGCCAGCAGTGGGGGGGATTACACAGATACGCAGTATTTT.

The rearrangement joins TRBV4-1 to TRBJ2-4; D is perhaps TRBD1 (6 bases). V was shortened by 0 bases and J by 0 bases, with 9 bases between the two germline ends. Germline CDR1 is MGHRA and CDR2 is YSYEKL. This CDR3 contains 16 residues. CDR3 amino acids: CASSQEAGVAKNIQYF. The CDR3 coding sequence is TGCGCCAGCAGCCAAGAGGCAGGGGTAGCCAAAAACATTCAGTACTTC.

For this clonotype: This sequence may be a read error, since a much larger clone differs from it by one base. The J gene is TRBJ1-1, the V gene TRBV7-8; D remains unclear. This CDR3 contains 16 residues. In germline, CDR1 is SGHVS, CDR2 FQNEAQ. The CDR3 protein is CANSLGPWPPVTEAFF. The CDR3 DNA is TGTGCCAACAGCTTAGGGCCTTGGCCTCCGGTCACTGAAGCTTTCTTT.

A few counts support this clonotype. The rearrangement uses TRBV7-2 and TRBJ2-7; D is possibly TRBD1 or TRBD2 (5 bases each). Germline CDR1 is SGHTA and CDR2 is FQGNSA. The ends were cut back, 5 bases at V and 2 bases at J, with 13 bases in the middle. The CDR3 contains 14 residues. The DNA of the CDR3 is TGTGCCAGCAGCACGGGACCCACCCCCTACGAGCAGTACTTC. Protein sequence: CASSTGPTPYEQYF.

In this sample, this clonotype turned up many times. The genes are TRBV27 and TRBJ1-5, with unresolved D. The V gene lost 5 bases and the J gene lost 0 bases, with 23 bases spanning the gap. Germline loops: CDR1 MNHEY, CDR2 SMNVEV (reference sequence). This CDR3 spans 19 amino acids. As DNA, the CDR3 is TGTGCCAGCAGTCCCTTGTTTGGGCCGAAAAAGCCTAGCAATCAGCCCCAGCATTTT. As protein: CASSPLFGPKKPSNQPQHF.

This clonotype occurred many times. The V and J genes are TRBV12-3 or TRBV12-4 and TRBJ2-2; D possibly matches TRBD1 or TRBD2 (5 bases each). The length of the CDR3 is 13 residues. The V end was cut by 6 bases, the J end by 0 bases, with 5 bases between. CDR3 sequence (DNA): TGTGCCAGCAGGGGACCGAACACCGGGGAGCTGTTTTTT. Residues: CASRGPNTGELFF.

This clonotype showed up many times. V gene TRBV11-2 combines with J gene TRBJ2-5, with D maybe TRBD1 (5 bases). V gave up 6 bases and J gave up 3 bases, with 17 bases separating them. CDR3 length equals 15 residues. Germline-derived CDR1 and CDR2 are SGHAT and FQNNGV. The CDR3 nucleotides are TGTGCCAGCAGTCGACATCTAAGGGGCAAAGAGACCCAGTACTTC. Protein: CASSRHLRGKETQYF.

The sample holds many counts of this clonotype. The chain joins TRBV30 to TRBJ1-2, with a tentative D call TRBD1 (5 bases). The CDR3 is made up of 15 amino acids. The germline CDR1 and CDR2 sequences are GTSNPN and SVGIG (reference sequence). V was clipped by 0 bases and J by 5 bases, with 16 bases between them. Here the CDR3 reads CAWSVLAGSVYGYTF. The CDR3 DNA reads as TGTGCCTGGAGTGTACTCGCAGGGTCAGTATATGGCTACACCTTC.

This clonotype appeared many times. The rearrangement links TRBV6-2 or TRBV6-3 to TRBJ1-2, with no clear D. V dropped 5 bases and J dropped 2 bases, with 15 bases sitting between them. CDR1 MNHEY and CDR2 SVGEGT come from the germline V gene. CDR3 length equals 15 residues. For the CDR3, the DNA is TGTGCCAGCAGTCTAGCCGGGGTGATGAACTATGGCTACACCTTC. Its translation is CASSLAGVMNYGYTF.

The gene calls are TRBV4-2 and TRBJ2-4; 8 bases line up with TRBD2. The CDR3 runs 14 residues. Germline CDR1 LGHNA, CDR2 YNFKEQ. V lost 4 bases, J lost 9 bases, and 8 bases stayed unmatched. As DNA, the CDR3 is TGTGCCAGCAGCCTAGCGGGACATGGGGCCATTCAGTACTTC. Its translation: CASSLAGHGAIQYF.

This clonotype was counted only a few times. This rearrangement joins TRBV6-1 to TRBJ1-6, with a weak D call TRBD1 (6 bases). The CDR3 has 15 residues. The germline CDR1 and CDR2 sequences are MNHNS and SASEGT. V was pared by 2 bases and J by 6 bases, with 11 bases between. CDR3 DNA sequence: TGTGCCAGCAGTGAACCGAGACAGGTTAATTCACCCCTCCACTTT. Translating it yields CASSEPRQVNSPLHF.

This clonotype was recorded at least ten times. This chain connects TRBV6-5 to TRBJ1-2; 7 bases match TRBD1. Germline V lookup: CDR1 MNHEY, CDR2 SVGAGI. The V gene end was trimmed by 2 bases and the J gene end by 0 bases; junction bases not matched to a gene: 3. The CDR3 sequence is 15 residues long. CDR3 region: CASSYTDRANYGYTF. The CDR3 DNA reads TGTGCCAGCAGTTACACAGACAGGGCTAACTATGGCTACACCTTC.

This clonotype showed up many times. J is TRBJ1-2 and V is TRBV15; D unclear. Germline CDR1 and CDR2: LNHNV and YYDKDF (reference sequence). V was clipped by 0 bases and J by 2 bases, with 10 bases between them. The CDR3 extends over 15 amino acids. CDR3 bases: TGTGCCACCAGCAGAGAACAAGCGGCGAACTATGGCTACACCTTC. Its translation is CATSREQAANYGYTF.

This clonotype showed up just a few times. The chain couples TRBV5-1 to TRBJ2-5; a possible D gene is TRBD2 (5 bases). The germline V gene encodes CDR1 SGHRS and CDR2 YFSETQ. Trimming removed 0 bases from V and 5 bases from J, with 14 bases in between. This CDR3 is built from 15 residues. This chain's CDR3 is CASSLEDSRLETQYF. For the CDR3, the DNA is TGCGCCAGCAGCTTGGAGGACTCCCGACTCGAGACCCAGTACTTC.

This clonotype was seen more than once but under ten times. This rearrangement joins TRBV6-2 or TRBV6-3 to TRBJ2-5; no definite D call. V lost 0 bases, J lost 5 bases, and 4 bases lay in between. Germline V lookup: CDR1 MNHEY, CDR2 SVGEGT. CDR3 length equals 12 residues. The CDR3 is CASSYSVETQYF. The CDR3 bases are TGTGCCAGCAGTTACTCGGTGGAGACCCAGTACTTC.

This clonotype showed up just once. V usage is TRBV27 and J usage is TRBJ1-2; unclear D gene. V lost 2 bases, J lost 2 bases, and 12 bases lay in between. Germline V CDR1 and CDR2: MNHEY, SMNVEV (reference sequence). This CDR3 has 15 amino acids. CDR3 sequence (DNA): TGTGCCAGCAGTTTAGGCTCAGGAGCAAACTATGGCTACACCTTC. The encoded protein is CASSLGSGANYGYTF.

This clonotype was recorded a few times. The V call is TRBV11-2, the J call TRBJ2-2; TRBD1 might be the D (6 bases). The CDR3 consists of 15 residues. Deletions cut 4 bases from V and 1 base from J, with 10 bases between. In germline, CDR1 is SGHAT, CDR2 FQNNGV. CDR3 in DNA: TGTGCCAGCAGCTCTTACAGGGAGAACACCGGGGAGCTGTTTTTT. Protein: CASSSYRENTGELFF.